The rows below give T cell receptor beta chains drawn from one sample of a study of control samples from healthy donors and cancer patients. Some clones are missing from TCRdb's copy, which holds only in-frame ones; the method was immunoSEQ multiplex PCR. Of more than 95,000 clones detected, around nine tenths appear once; the ten largest clones hold around 9%. Sequencing input: blood. Source of these receptors: a man in his forties in good health. Both conserved end residues are part of each CDR3. A D gene is named only where the DNA matches it firmly. Not all rows give a size; the values are once, few, many and, for expanded clones, a class.

>TRBV5-1|TRBJ2-3|-|TRBD2
CASSLASGGDSTDTQYF
TGCGCCAGCAGCTTGGCTAGCGGGGGGGACAGCACAGATACGCAGTATTTT
>TRBV5-1|TRBJ2-5|-|-
CASSSGTFQETQYF
TGCGCCAGCAGCTCCGGGACTTTCCAAGAGACCCAGTACTTC
>TRBV19|TRBJ1-1|once|-
CASSMNLNTEAFF
TGTGCCAGTAGTATGAACCTTAACACTGAAGCTTTCTTT
>TRBV11-3|TRBJ2-4|-|-
CASSPRTGIQYF
TGTGCCAGCAGCCCCCGGACGGGAATTCAGTACTTC
>TRBV5-1|TRBJ2-1|few|TRBD1
CASLSNPPGTGRRNEQFF
TGCGCCAGCCTATCCAATCCACCGGGGACAGGGCGTCGGAATGAGCAGTTCTTC
>TRBV7-3|TRBJ2-2|once|TRBD1
CASSRDRVNTGELFF
TGTGCCAGCAGCAGAGACAGGGTTAACACCGGGGAGCTGTTTTTT
>TRBV11-3|TRBJ1-1|-|TRBD1
CGSKTGGATEAFF
TGTGGATCCAAGACAGGGGGGGCAACTGAAGCTTTCTTT
>TRBV7-6|TRBJ1-1|-|TRBD1
CASSFQGGSEAFF
TGTGCCAGCAGCTTCCAGGGGGGGTCTGAAGCTTTCTTT
>TRBV19|TRBJ1-5|-|-
CASSLGTPYSNQPQHF
TGTGCCAGTAGCCTGGGGACCCCTTATAGCAATCAGCCCCAGCATTTT
>TRBV6-1|TRBJ1-3|-|-
CASSDIPGTADTIYF
TGTGCCAGCAGTGATATACCCGGGACCGCGGACACCATATATTTT
>TRBV18|TRBJ2-7|-|-
CASSPALPYEQYF
TGTGCCAGCTCACCAGCCCTTCCCTACGAGCAGTACTTC
>TRBV19|TRBJ1-1|-|-
CASSVNRGLAFF
TGTGCCAGTAGTGTTAACCGGGGCCTGGCTTTCTTT
>TRBV3-1/TRBV3-2|TRBJ2-7|once|TRBD2
CASSQELTSGPRSYEQYF
TGTGCCAGCAGCCAAGAATTGACTAGCGGGCCCCGCTCCTACGAGCAGTACTTC
>TRBV2|TRBJ1-1|-|TRBD1
CASSGDRVTEAFF
TGTGCCAGCAGCGGGGACAGGGTGACTGAAGCTTTCTTT
>TRBV19|TRBJ2-5|once|-
CASSGVETQYF
TGTGCCAGTAGTGGGGTAGAGACCCAGTACTTC
>TRBV11-1|TRBJ1-6|-|-
CASNSGADWSPLHF
TGTGCCAGCAACTCAGGGGCTGATTGGTCACCCCTCCACTTT
>TRBV3-1/TRBV3-2|TRBJ2-7|-|-
CASSRGDRFYEQYF
TGTGCCAGCAGCCGGGGAGACAGGTTCTACGAGCAGTACTTC
>TRBV9|TRBJ1-1|-|-
CASSADRNTEAFF
TGTGCCAGCAGCGCGGACAGGAACACTGAAGCTTTCTTT
>TRBV28|TRBJ1-1|-|-
CASRGGPGNTEAFF
TGTGCCAGCAGGGGAGGGCCGGGGAACACTGAAGCTTTCTTT
>TRBV5-1|TRBJ1-2|once|-
CASSLANYGYTF
TGCGCCAGCAGCTTAGCCAACTATGGCTACACCTTC
>TRBV18|TRBJ2-5|-|TRBD1
CASSPLQGAGETQYF
TGTGCCAGCTCACCACTCCAGGGGGCCGGAGAGACCCAGTACTTC
>TRBV2|TRBJ2-3|-|TRBD2
CASSGLAPEDTQYF
TGTGCCAGCAGCGGACTAGCCCCGGAGGATACGCAGTATTTT
>TRBV14|TRBJ1-1|-|-
CASSSTKMRTFF
TGTGCCAGCAGCTCCACCAAGATGAGAACTTTCTTT
>TRBV7-2|TRBJ1-5|-|-
CASSLDRNQPQHF
TGTGCCAGCAGCTTAGATCGCAATCAGCCCCAGCATTTT
>TRBV7-3|TRBJ2-5|-|-
CASSLHGGTQYF
TGTGCCAGCAGCTTACATGGGGGGACCCAGTACTTC
>TRBV9|TRBJ2-1|-|-
CASSVSDNEQFF
TGTGCCAGCAGCGTTTCCGACAATGAGCAGTTCTTC
>TRBV6-2/TRBV6-3|TRBJ2-5|-|TRBD2
CASSYGLVAGFQETQYF
TGTGCCAGCAGTTACGGGTTGGTAGCGGGGTTCCAAGAGACCCAGTACTTC
>TRBV14|TRBJ1-2|-|TRBD1
CASSQGIARGAYGYTF
TGTGCCAGCAGCCAAGGAATCGCCAGGGGGGCCTATGGCTACACCTTC
>TRBV2|TRBJ2-7|-|-
CASSERLAKKYEQYF
TGTGCCAGCAGTGAACGGCTAGCTAAAAAATACGAGCAGTACTTC
>TRBV12-3/TRBV12-4|TRBJ1-2|few|-
CASSLQNYGYTF
TGTGCCAGCAGTTTGCAGAACTATGGCTACACCTTC
>TRBV2|TRBJ1-3|-|-
CASSEEDWDTIYF
TGTGCCAGCAGTGAAGAAGACTGGGACACCATATATTTT